The sequence of this T cell receptor (beta chain) was determined in a study of blood T cell repertoires in COVID-19. The ends were cut back, 4 bases at V and 11 bases at J, with 21 bases in the middle. The germline CDR1 and CDR2 sequences are SGHRS and YFSETQ. The CDR3 totals 14 residues. Under the authors' procedure: Cell counts per sample came from amplifying reference gene primers. Assay: immunoSEQ multiplex PCR; the TCRdb copy retains only in-frame clones and omits some. The V and J calls and clone size come from that table; D and trimming were worked out from the DNA. The sample holds about 430,000 clones, approximately 90% seen once.

This receptor was taken from a woman younger than 35 who had been exposed to COVID-19. The sequencing input was PBMCs or T cells enriched from blood (not recorded which). The chain has TRBV5-1 and TRBJ1-1, with a weak D call TRBD1 (5 bases). As DNA, the CDR3 is TGCGCCAGCAGCCCTGTGCGGGGGTTGGTTAGTGCTTTCTTT. Translating gives CASSPVRGLVSAFF.